This T cell receptor beta chain was captured by sequencing in a study of blood T cell repertoires in COVID-19 (dated by TCRdb to 2018 to 2021). For the wider study: Samples covering the acute and convalescent phases of COVID-19 were provided by collaborators in the United States, Italy and Spain. The sample metadata nearly always contained a de-identified subject ID, COVID-19 status, age in years and sex. Deeply sampled blood TCRbeta repertoires from subjects exposed to, actively infected with, or recovered from COVID-19 were included in the dataset. HLA class I and class II types, where available, came from metadata supplied by the sample provider rather than from assay-based typing. The prospective study material was composed of cDNA or gDNA derived from T cells, B-cell-depleted T cells, or PBMCs. The repertoires were released in a freely available public database meant as a resource for research on the immune response to SARS-CoV-2. Samples were obtained from the ongoing ImmuneRACE study (first 160 participants) and from 1,254 subjects provided by 6 global collaborators.

General findings and caveats noted by the study authors: The amount of clinical and demographic metadata varied by source and participant and was provided uncurated.

The immunoSEQ Assay, a bias-controlled multiplex PCR, was used to amplify TCRbeta CDR3 regions from genomic DNA. In the paper's pipeline: Nucleated cell counts per sample were estimated from amplification of reference gene primers within the assay. To quantify the absolute abundance of each unique TCRbeta CDR3 rearrangement, sequence reads were collapsed and filtered. For each sample, productive Simpson clonality was calculated as the square root of Simpson's diversity index over productive rearrangements. TCRdb stores this immuneACCESS table with in-frame sequences only. Part of the clones is absent; in the studies checked, under half of the shortfall reflects unresolved V genes, and no reason is known for the rest. That table supplies the V and J calls and clone size; D and trimming were determined from the DNA. Within this sample are roughly 410,000 clones, with 70% to 90% of them counted one time only. The ten largest clones add up to 2% to 2.5% of the sample.

Reading the germline V gene (reference sequence) gives CDR1 LNHDA and CDR2 SQIVND. Compared with germline, V lacks 4 bases and J lacks 5 bases; bases without a gene match: 9. CDR3 length: 16 amino acids, cysteine to phenylalanine. CDR3 DNA only is kept here, 48 bases in frame from base 1. One collaborating source in Seattle enrolled patients during active infection and followed them longitudinally through the course of disease. Collaborating institutions collected whole blood in K2EDTA tubes following their own protocols. For TCRbeta analysis, collaborator samples were shipped as frozen whole blood, as isolated PBMCs, or as DNA extracted from either sample type. Points on this clone: The target of this receptor is not known. No base qualities exist here, and no much larger clone lies one base off it.

The chain links TRBV19 with TRBJ2-3, with TRBD1 identical over 10 junction bases. Material for sequencing was peripheral blood. The sequence derives from a woman in her sixties or seventies with COVID-19, enrolled during active disease. In nucleotides, the sequence is TGTGCCAGTAGTAGCGTACCGGGACAGGGGAAAGATACGCAGTATTTT. Translated, it gives CASSSVPGQGKDTQYF. The full variable domain, with segments outside the CDR3 supplied by the reference TRBV19 and TRBJ2-3 proteins, appears as DGGITQSPKYLFRKEGQNVTLSCEQNLNHDAMYWYRQDPGQGLRLIYYSQIVNDFQKGDIAEGYSVSREKKESFPLTVTSAQKNPTAFYLCASSSVPGQGKDTQYFGPGTRLTVL.